This entry describes one T cell receptor (beta chain). Its antigen is still unknown. The sample is drawn from a study of somatic mutations in cytotoxic T cells in rheumatoid arthritis. Blood donors of median age about 50 years (range about 21-75), approximately 60% of them female, formed the healthy controls. General study findings and limits: There were about an eighth of the roughly 60 patients in whom the largest CD8+ clone exceeded 20% of CD8+ cells. Healthy controls showed no age-related rise in CD8+ clonality, whereas rheumatoid arthritis patients did. Rheumatoid arthritis patients were compared with age-matched healthy controls, and their CD8+ T-cell clonality did not differ significantly.

The junction had 3 bases not matched to a gene; V was cut back by 3 bases and J by 5 bases. CDR1 is MNHNY and CDR2 is SVGAGI in the germline V gene (reference sequence). CDR3 length equals 14 residues. Assay: immunoSEQ multiplex PCR; the TCRdb copy retains only in-frame clones and omits some. The table records roughly 20,000 clones, around 68% of them present only once. This sequence joins TRBV6-6 and TRBJ1-4; 7 positions match TRBD1. Sequencing was done on a sample of CD8+ T cells sorted from blood. The receptor was derived from a man in his 60s in good health. The CDR3 DNA sequence: TGTGCCAGCAGTTATGGGACAGTGAATGAAAAACTGTTTTTT. Protein: CASSYGTVNEKLFF.